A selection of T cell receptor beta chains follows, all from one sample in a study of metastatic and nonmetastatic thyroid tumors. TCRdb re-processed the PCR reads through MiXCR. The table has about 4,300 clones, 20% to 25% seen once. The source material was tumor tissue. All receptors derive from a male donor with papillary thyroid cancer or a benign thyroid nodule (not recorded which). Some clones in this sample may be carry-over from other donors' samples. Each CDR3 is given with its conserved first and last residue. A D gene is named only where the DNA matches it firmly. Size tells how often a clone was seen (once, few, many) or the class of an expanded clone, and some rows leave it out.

TGCGCCAGCAGCCAAGAGGGAACTAGCGGGAGTAGTATAGGGAATGAGCAGTTCTTC	CASSQEGTSGSSIGNEQFF	many	TRBD2	TRBJ2-1	TRBV4-1
TGTGCCAGCAGAAAAGATAGTAGCGGGAGGGCGGGGGAGACCCAGTACTTC	CASRKDSSGRAGETQYF	.	TRBD2	TRBJ2-5	TRBV6-2/TRBV6-3
TGTGCCAGCAGTGGGGACAGCAACTATGGCTACACCTTC	CASSGDSNYGYTF	.	TRBD1	TRBJ1-2	TRBV2
TGTGCCAGTCAACTACAGGGCCAAAGAGAGACCCAGTACTTC	CASQLQGQRETQYF	many	.	TRBJ2-5	TRBV18
TGTGCCAGCAGTTTACCCAGGGACTATAATTCACCCCTCCACTTT	CASSLPRDYNSPLHF	.	.	TRBJ1-6	TRBV27
TGTGCCAGCAGTTTACCAGGGGGACGTTACAATGAGCAGTTCTTC	CASSLPGGRYNEQFF	few	TRBD1	TRBJ2-1	TRBV28
TGTGCCAGCAAAGGGTCCAGACTCGATTATGGCTACACCTTC	CASKGSRLDYGYTF	.	.	TRBJ1-2	TRBV6-1
TGTGCCAGCAGTCGAGGGATAGAAGGAAACACCATATATTTT	CASSRGIEGNTIYF	.	.	TRBJ1-3	TRBV6-2/TRBV6-3
TGTGCCAGCAGCCAAGACGTGGGCGTCTACGAGCAGTACTTC	CASSQDVGVYEQYF	medium-sized	.	TRBJ2-7	TRBV4-2
TGTGCCAGTAGTACCGGACAGGCCACTAACTATGGCTACACCTTC	CASSTGQATNYGYTF	few	TRBD1	TRBJ1-2	TRBV19
TGTGCCAGCAGCCCCCGACTGGTTGGCGACGAGCAGTACTTC	CASSPRLVGDEQYF	.	.	TRBJ2-7	TRBV9
TGTGCCAGCAGCTTGCAGGGCAATCAGCCCCAGCATTTT	CASSLQGNQPQHF	few	.	TRBJ1-5	TRBV28
TGTGCCAGCAGCCCCAGGGGCTACACCTTC	CASSPRGYTF	.	.	TRBJ1-2	TRBV11-3
TGCAGTGCCCGACAGGGGAGGTCCTACGAGCAGTACTTC	CSARQGRSYEQYF	.	TRBD1	TRBJ2-7	TRBV20-1
TGCAGTGCTAGTAGAATGCCTGGGGCTAATCAGCCCCAGCATTTT	CSASRMPGANQPQHF	.	.	TRBJ1-5	TRBV20-1
TGTGCCAGCAGTTATTATGACAGGGAGGGAGACACCCAGTACTTC	CASSYYDREGDTQYF	many	.	TRBJ2-5	TRBV12-3/TRBV12-4
TGTGCCAGCAGCCCACCAGTAAGTAACACCGGGGAGCTGTTTTTT	CASSPPVSNTGELFF	.	.	TRBJ2-2	TRBV6-1
TGCGCCAGCAGCCGGACTAGCCTTGATACCGGGGAGCTGTTTTTT	CASSRTSLDTGELFF	few	TRBD2	TRBJ2-2	TRBV4-3
TGTGCCAGCAGTTACCTTAGGACTAGCGGTCACAATGAGCAGTTCTTC	CASSYLRTSGHNEQFF	few	TRBD2	TRBJ2-1	TRBV6-2/TRBV6-3
TGTGCCAGCGGCACCGGGGAGCTGTTTTTT	CASGTGELFF	large	.	TRBJ2-2	TRBV12-3/TRBV12-4
TGCAGCTTGTCGGGGAGGGACCGTAACTATGGCTACACCTTT	CSLSGRDRNYGYTF	.	.	TRBJ1-2	TRBV29-1
TGCAGCGTTCGGCCCCGTGGCACTGAAGCTTTCTTT	CSVRPRGTEAFF	many	.	TRBJ1-1	TRBV29-1
TGTGCCAGCAGTTCGGGGGCCGCAAGCACAGATACGCAGTATTTT	CASSSGAASTDTQYF	medium-sized	.	TRBJ2-3	TRBV12-3/TRBV12-4
TGTGCCAGCAGCTTAGGTTTTGGCTATGGCTACACCTTC	CASSLGFGYGYTF	.	.	TRBJ1-2	TRBV7-2
TGTGCCAGCAGTGAGACAGATGGCGAAAAACTGTTTTTT	CASSETDGEKLFF	.	.	TRBJ1-4	TRBV2
TGCGCCAGCAGCTTGATCGGGGCGGGAGGGCGAGGAGATACGCAGTATTTT	CASSLIGAGGRGDTQYF	medium-sized	TRBD2	TRBJ2-3	TRBV5-1
TGTGCCAGCAGCCTAACTTCGGTGAGCACAGATACGCAGTATTTT	CASSLTSVSTDTQYF	.	.	TRBJ2-3	TRBV3-1
TGCGCCAGCAGCATTCAACCGAGGCGGGAGCGTGGGACCGGGGAGCTGTTTTTT	CASSIQPRRERGTGELFF	.	TRBD2	TRBJ2-2	TRBV10-2
TGCAGTGCCGAGAGTGGTGAGGGCGTGGGCTACACCTTC	CSAESGEGVGYTF	medium-sized	.	TRBJ1-2	TRBV20-1
TGTGCCTGGAGCCCCAACAGTGATTATGGCTACACCTTC	CAWSPNSDYGYTF	.	.	TRBJ1-2	TRBV30
TGTGCCAGCACTGGCAGCTCCTACGAGCAGTACTTC	CASTGSSYEQYF	few	.	TRBJ2-7	TRBV27
TGTGCCAGCAGTGACGGGACAGGGGGGCACACTGAAGCTTTCTTT	CASSDGTGGHTEAFF	few	TRBD1	TRBJ1-1	TRBV6-1
TGTGCCACCAGCAGAGCTGGGCTAGCGGGCTACAATGAGCAGTTCTTC	CATSRAGLAGYNEQFF	medium-sized	TRBD2	TRBJ2-1	TRBV15
TGTGCCAGCAGCTTAGTGGGTAGCAATCAGCCCCAGCATTTT	CASSLVGSNQPQHF	few	.	TRBJ1-5	TRBV28
TGTGCCAGTAGTAGCGCGGGACAGGGGTCCTACGAGCAGTACTTC	CASSSAGQGSYEQYF	few	TRBD1	TRBJ2-7	TRBV19
TGTGCCAGCAGTTACGTCCAGGAGAGAGGCCCCACTGAGCAGTTCTTC	CASSYVQERGPTEQFF	few	.	TRBJ2-1	TRBV6-5
TGTGCCAGCCGTAATAGCTACGGCCCCTACGAGCAGTACTTC	CASRNSYGPYEQYF	.	.	TRBJ2-7	TRBV6-1